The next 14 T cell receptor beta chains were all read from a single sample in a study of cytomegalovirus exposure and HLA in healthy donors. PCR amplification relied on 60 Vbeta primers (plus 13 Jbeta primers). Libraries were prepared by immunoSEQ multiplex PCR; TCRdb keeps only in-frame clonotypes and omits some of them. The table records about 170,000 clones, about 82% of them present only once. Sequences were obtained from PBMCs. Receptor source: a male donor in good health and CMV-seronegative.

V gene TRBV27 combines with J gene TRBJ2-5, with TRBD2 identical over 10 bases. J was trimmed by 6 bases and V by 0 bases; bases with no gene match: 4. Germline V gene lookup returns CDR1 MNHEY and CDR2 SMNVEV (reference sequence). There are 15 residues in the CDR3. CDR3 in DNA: TGTGCCAGCAGTTTATCGGTAGCGGGAGGACAGACCCAGTACTTC. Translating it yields CASSLSVAGGQTQYF.

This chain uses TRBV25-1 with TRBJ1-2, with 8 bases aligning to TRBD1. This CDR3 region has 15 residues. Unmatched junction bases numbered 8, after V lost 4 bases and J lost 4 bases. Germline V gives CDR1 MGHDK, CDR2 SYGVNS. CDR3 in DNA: TGTGCCAGCAGTGGTTCCAGGGGGCTGTCCTATGGCTACACCTTC. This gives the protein CASSGSRGLSYGYTF.

For the CDR3, the DNA is TGTGCCAGCAGTTCCGGACTAGCGGGAATGAATGAGCAGTTCTTC. It codes for CASSSGLAGMNEQFF. The rearrangement links TRBV28 to TRBJ2-1, with 12 bases matching TRBD2. Germline CDR1 reads MDHEN; CDR2 reads SYDVKM. This CDR3 is 15 amino acids long. V was pared by 4 bases and J by 7 bases, with 5 bases of the junction left unmatched.

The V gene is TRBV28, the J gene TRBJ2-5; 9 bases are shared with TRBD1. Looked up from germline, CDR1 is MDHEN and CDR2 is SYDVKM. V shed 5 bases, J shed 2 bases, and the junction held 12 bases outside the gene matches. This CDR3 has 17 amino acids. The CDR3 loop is CASSVQGADRGQETQYF. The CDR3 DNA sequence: TGTGCCAGCAGTGTACAGGGGGCGGATAGAGGACAAGAGACCCAGTACTTC. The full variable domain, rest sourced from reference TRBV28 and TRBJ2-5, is DVKVTQSSRYLVKRTGEKVFLECVQDMDHENMFWYRQDPGLGLRLIYFSYDVKMKEKGDIPEGYSVSREKKERFSLILESASTNQTSMYLCASSVQGADRGQETQYFGPGTRLLVL.

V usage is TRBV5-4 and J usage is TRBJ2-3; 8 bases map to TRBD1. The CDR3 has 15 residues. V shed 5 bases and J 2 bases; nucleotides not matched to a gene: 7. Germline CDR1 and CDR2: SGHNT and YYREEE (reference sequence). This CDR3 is CASRRRQGSTDTQYF. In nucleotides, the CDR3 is TGTGCCAGCAGACGCAGACAGGGGTCCACAGATACGCAGTATTTT.

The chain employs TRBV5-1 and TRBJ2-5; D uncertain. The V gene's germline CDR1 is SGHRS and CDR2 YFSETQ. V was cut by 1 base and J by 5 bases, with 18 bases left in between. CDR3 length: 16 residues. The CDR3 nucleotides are TGCGCCAGCAGCTTGCCGAACGGTGGGCCCGGTGAGACCCAGTACTTC. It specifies CASSLPNGGPGETQYF.

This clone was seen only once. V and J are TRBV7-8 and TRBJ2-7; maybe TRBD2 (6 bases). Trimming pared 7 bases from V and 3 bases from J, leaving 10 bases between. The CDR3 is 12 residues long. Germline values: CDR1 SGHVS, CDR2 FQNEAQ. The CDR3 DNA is TGTGCCAGCACGGGGGAGAACTACGAGCAGTACTTC. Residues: CASTGENYEQYF.

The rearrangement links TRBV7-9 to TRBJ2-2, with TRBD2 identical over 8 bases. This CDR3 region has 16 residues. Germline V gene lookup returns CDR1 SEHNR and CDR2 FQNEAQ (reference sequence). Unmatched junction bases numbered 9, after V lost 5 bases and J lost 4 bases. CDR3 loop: CASSPPGRESTGELFF. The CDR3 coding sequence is TGTGCCAGCAGCCCGCCCGGGAGGGAAAGCACCGGGGAGCTGTTTTTT.

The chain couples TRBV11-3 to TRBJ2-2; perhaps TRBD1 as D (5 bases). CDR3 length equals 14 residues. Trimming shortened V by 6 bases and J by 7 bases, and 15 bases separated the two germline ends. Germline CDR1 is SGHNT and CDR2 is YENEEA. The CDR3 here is CASRGPKTGGELFF. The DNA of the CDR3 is TGTGCCAGCAGGGGGCCGAAAACCGGCGGGGAGCTGTTTTTT.

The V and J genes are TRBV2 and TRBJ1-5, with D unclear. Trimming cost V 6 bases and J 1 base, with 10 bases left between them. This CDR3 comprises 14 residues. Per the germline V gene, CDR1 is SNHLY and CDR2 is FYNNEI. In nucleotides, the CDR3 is TGTGCCAGCAGCCAGGCCCGGAGCAATCAGCCCCAGCATTTT. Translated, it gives CASSQARSNQPQHF.

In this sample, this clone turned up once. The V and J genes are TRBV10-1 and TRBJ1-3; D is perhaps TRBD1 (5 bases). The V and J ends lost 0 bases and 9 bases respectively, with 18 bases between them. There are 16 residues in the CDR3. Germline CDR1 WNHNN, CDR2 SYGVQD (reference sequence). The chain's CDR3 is CASSESIQGPGGTIYF. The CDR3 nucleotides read TGCGCCAGCAGTGAGTCGATTCAGGGTCCGGGAGGCACCATATATTTT.

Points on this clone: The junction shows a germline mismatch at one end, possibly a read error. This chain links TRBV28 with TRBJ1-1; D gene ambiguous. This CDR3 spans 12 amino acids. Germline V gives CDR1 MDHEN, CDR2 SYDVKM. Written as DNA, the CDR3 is TGTGCCAGCAGTTTAGTGAACAGTGAAGCTTTCTTT. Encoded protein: CASSLVNSEAFF.

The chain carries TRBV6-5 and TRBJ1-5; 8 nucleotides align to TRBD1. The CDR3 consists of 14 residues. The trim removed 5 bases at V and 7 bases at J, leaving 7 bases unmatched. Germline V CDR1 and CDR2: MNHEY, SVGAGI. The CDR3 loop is CASSIRGPGQPQHF. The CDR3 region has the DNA TGTGCCAGCAGTATCAGGGGGCCTGGGCAGCCCCAGCATTTT.

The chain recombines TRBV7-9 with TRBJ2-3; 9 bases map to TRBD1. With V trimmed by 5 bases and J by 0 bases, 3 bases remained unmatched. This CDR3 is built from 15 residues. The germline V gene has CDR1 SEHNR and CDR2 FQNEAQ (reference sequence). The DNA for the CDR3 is TGTGCCAGCAGCGCCGGACAGGGGAGCACAGATACGCAGTATTTT. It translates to CASSAGQGSTDTQYF.